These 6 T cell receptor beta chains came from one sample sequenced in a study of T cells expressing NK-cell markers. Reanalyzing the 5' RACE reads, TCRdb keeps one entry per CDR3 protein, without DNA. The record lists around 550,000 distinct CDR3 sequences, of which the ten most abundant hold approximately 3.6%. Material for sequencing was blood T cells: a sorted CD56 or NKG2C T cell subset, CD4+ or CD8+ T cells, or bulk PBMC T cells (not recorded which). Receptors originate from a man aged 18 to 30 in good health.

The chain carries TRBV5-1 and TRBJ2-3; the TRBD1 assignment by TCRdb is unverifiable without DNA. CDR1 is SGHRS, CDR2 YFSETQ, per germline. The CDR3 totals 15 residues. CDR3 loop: CASKRGGPDTDTQYF.

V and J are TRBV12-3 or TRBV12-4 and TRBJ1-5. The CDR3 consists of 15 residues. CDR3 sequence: CASSLAPVAGQPQHF.

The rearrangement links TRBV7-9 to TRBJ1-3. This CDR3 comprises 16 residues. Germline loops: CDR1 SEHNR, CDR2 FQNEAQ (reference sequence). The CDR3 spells CASSPREGGSGNTIYF.

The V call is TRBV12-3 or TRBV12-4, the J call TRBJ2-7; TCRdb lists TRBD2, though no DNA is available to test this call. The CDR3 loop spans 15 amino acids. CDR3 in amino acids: CASSPSSYPFYEQYF.

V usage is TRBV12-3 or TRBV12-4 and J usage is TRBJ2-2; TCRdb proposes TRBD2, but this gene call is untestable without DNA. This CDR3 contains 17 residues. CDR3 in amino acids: CASSLFAPSSGTGELFF.

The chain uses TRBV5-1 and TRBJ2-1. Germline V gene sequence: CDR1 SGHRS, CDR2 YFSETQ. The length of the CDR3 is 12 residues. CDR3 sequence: CASSFSLTEQFF.